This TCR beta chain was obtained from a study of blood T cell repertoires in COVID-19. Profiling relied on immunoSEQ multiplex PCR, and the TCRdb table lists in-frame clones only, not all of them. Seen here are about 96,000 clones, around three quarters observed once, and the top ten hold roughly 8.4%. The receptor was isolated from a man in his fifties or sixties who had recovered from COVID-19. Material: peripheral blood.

The CDR3 loop reads CASSLVSGGAVDTQYF. In nucleotides, the CDR3 is TGTGCCAGCAGCTTAGTTAGCGGGGGGGCCGTAGATACGCAGTATTTT. J is TRBJ2-3 and V is TRBV7-6; TRBD2 matches at 11 bases. Germline CDR1 is SGHVS and CDR2 is FNYEAQ. V was clipped by 1 base and J by 5 bases; unmatched bases: 5. The length of the CDR3 is 16 residues.